Listed here are 30 T cell receptor beta chains from one sample, sequenced in a study of blood T cell repertoires in COVID-19. The data were produced by immunoSEQ multiplex PCR, yet TCRdb's version contains in-frame clones alone and is incomplete. Of 250,000 to 400,000 clones in the sample, around 88% are singletons; the top ten hold around 1.6%. The sample consisted of peripheral blood. All receptors derive from a woman aged 25 to 39 with COVID-19, enrolled during active disease.

The V gene is TRBV28, the J gene TRBJ2-3, with D perhaps TRBD2 (5 bases). CDR3 length: 15 amino acids. V dropped 8 bases and J dropped 0 bases, with 15 bases sitting between them. Germline CDR1 reads MDHEN; CDR2 reads SYDVKM. This CDR3 is CASSITGTSTDTQYF. DNA of the CDR3: TGTGCCAGCTCAATCACGGGAACTAGCACAGATACGCAGTATTTT.

This chain links TRBV18 with TRBJ2-1; D is undetermined. Germline values: CDR1 KGHSH, CDR2 LQKENI. V was trimmed by 2 bases and J by 4 bases, leaving 12 bases between them. The CDR3 is 15 residues long. For the CDR3, the DNA is TGTGCCAGCTCACCAGGTGGTACGGTATACAATGAGCAGTTCTTC. It yields the protein CASSPGGTVYNEQFF.

In DNA, the CDR3 is TGTGCCAGCAGCAACCGGACAGGTTGGTTCGATGAGCAGTTCTTC. Encoded protein: CASSNRTGWFDEQFF. The gene calls are TRBV7-9 and TRBJ2-1; 7 bases line up with TRBD1. The CDR3 spans 15 residues. Germline V gene sequence: CDR1 SEHNR, CDR2 FQNEAQ (reference sequence). J gave up 8 bases and V 5 bases, and 12 bases lay outside the gene matches. The entire variable domain, with the rest obtained from reference TRBV7-9 and TRBJ2-1, is as follows: DTGVSQNPRHKITKRGQNVTFRCDPISEHNRLYWYRQTLGQGPEFLTYFQNEAQLEKSRLLSDRFSAERPKGSFSTLEIQRTEQGDSAMYLCASSNRTGWFDEQFFGPGTRLTVL.

The chain is built from TRBV7-9 and TRBJ2-1; 7 nucleotides align to TRBD2. CDR1 is SEHNR, CDR2 FQNEAQ, per germline (reference sequence). V trimming: 0 bases; J trimming: 3 bases; junction bases outside the gene matches: 11. This CDR3 region has 18 residues. CDR3 sequence reads: CASSLATGGSSYYNEQFF. The CDR3 nucleotides are TGTGCCAGCAGCTTAGCTACCGGGGGGAGCAGCTACTACAATGAGCAGTTCTTC.

The V gene is TRBV2, the J gene TRBJ2-2, with a possible D match to TRBD2 (5 bases). The CDR3 covers 14 residues. V shed 11 bases and J shed 5 bases, with 18 bases lying between them. Germline loops: CDR1 SNHLY, CDR2 FYNNEI. This CDR3 reads CAVLVGRGTGELFF. The DNA of the CDR3 is TGTGCCGTTCTAGTGGGGAGAGGTACCGGGGAGCTGTTTTTT.

The chain links TRBV11-2 to TRBJ2-7, with D possibly TRBD2 on 6 matching bases. The CDR3 totals 14 residues. Germline CDR1 reads SGHAT; CDR2 reads FQNNGV. The ends were cut back, 1 base at V and 6 bases at J, with 13 bases in the middle. This CDR3 reads CASSLVGGMVEQYV. CDR3 DNA: TGTGCCAGCAGCTTAGTTGGAGGGATGGTCGAGCAGTACGTC.

There are a few counts of this clone. The rearrangement uses TRBV11-2 and TRBJ2-1; 7 bases are shared with TRBD1. Germline assignment: CDR1 SGHAT and CDR2 FQNNGV. CDR3 length: 15 residues. V was clipped by 0 bases and J by 1 base; unmatched bases: 0. The CDR3 spells CASSLDRGSYNEQFF. The CDR3 nucleotides are TGTGCCAGCAGCTTAGACAGGGGGTCCTACAATGAGCAGTTCTTC.

The table lists this clone with a count of one. The J gene is TRBJ2-7, the V gene TRBV7-8, with TRBD2 identical over 12 bases. The CDR3 consists of 16 residues. Germline CDR1 and CDR2: SGHVS and FQNEAQ. Trimming at V came to 5 bases and at J to 5 bases, leaving 10 bases not matched to a gene. The CDR3 reads CASSPRTSGDKDEQYF. The CDR3 DNA is TGTGCCAGCAGCCCAAGGACTAGCGGGGACAAAGACGAGCAGTACTTC.

The rearrangement uses TRBV12-5 and TRBJ1-4; D is possibly TRBD1 (5 bases). The CDR3 is 14 amino acids. Germline V gene data show CDR1 as LGHNT and CDR2 as FRNRAP. Trimming shortened V by 6 bases and J by 10 bases, and 18 bases separated the two germline ends. The CDR3 protein is CASGLDGFQGKLFF. The CDR3 region has the DNA TGTGCTAGTGGCCTGGACGGTTTTCAGGGAAAACTGTTTTTT.

This sequence joins TRBV7-9 and TRBJ1-5, with 9 bases lining up with TRBD1. There are 14 residues in the CDR3. The V gene's germline CDR1 is SEHNR and CDR2 FQNEAQ (reference sequence). Unmatched junction bases numbered 1, after V lost 3 bases and J lost 4 bases. CDR3 loop: CASSFDRGNQPQHF. Written as DNA, the CDR3 is TGTGCCAGCAGCTTCGACAGGGGGAATCAGCCCCAGCATTTT. The variable domain in full, with the rest retrieved from reference TRBV7-9 and TRBJ1-5, is DTGVSQNPRHKITKRGQNVTFRCDPISEHNRLYWYRQTLGQGPEFLTYFQNEAQLEKSRLLSDRFSAERPKGSFSTLEIQRTEQGDSAMYLCASSFDRGNQPQHFGDGTRLSIL.

The V and J genes are TRBV5-8 and TRBJ2-5; D is possibly TRBD1 (6 bases). The CDR3 is made up of 15 amino acids. V was pared by 7 bases and J by 2 bases, with 18 bases between. Germline V gene sequence: CDR1 SGHTS, CDR2 YDEGEE. CDR3 bases: TGTGCCAGCGCCCCCCAGGACAGTCTACAAGAGACCCAGTACTTC. It translates to CASAPQDSLQETQYF.

The chain employs TRBV30 and TRBJ2-7; 9 positions agree with TRBD2. Germline CDR1 and CDR2: GTSNPN and SVGIG (reference sequence). J lost 0 bases, V lost 2 bases, and 2 bases had no gene match. This CDR3 is built from 14 residues. The CDR3 loop is CAWSRGGVSYEQYF. CDR3 in DNA: TGTGCCTGGAGTCGCGGGGGGGTCTCCTACGAGCAGTACTTC.

This clone showed up just once. The V and J genes are TRBV6-1 and TRBJ2-2, with 9 bases that match TRBD1. The trim removed 4 bases at V and 1 base at J, leaving 4 bases unmatched. The CDR3 sequence is 16 residues long. Germline CDR1 is MNHNS and CDR2 is SASEGT. The CDR3 sequence is CASSAQGAGNTGELFF. The CDR3 DNA is TGTGCCAGCAGTGCACAGGGGGCTGGGAACACCGGGGAGCTGTTTTTT.

The rearrangement uses TRBV7-9 and TRBJ2-7; D is perhaps TRBD1 (6 bases). V was shortened by 5 bases and J by 7 bases, with 12 bases between the two germline ends. The germline CDR1 and CDR2 sequences are SEHNR and FQNEAQ (reference sequence). This CDR3 region has 12 residues. CDR3 sequence: CASSEDSGEQYV. The CDR3 bases are TGTGCCAGCAGCGAGGACAGCGGTGAGCAGTACGTC.

CDR3 nucleotides: TGTGCCAGCAGCCAAGATGAGGGGGGGACTGAAGCTTTCTTT. Its translation is CASSQDEGGTEAFF. The rearrangement joins TRBV3-1 (or the pseudogene TRBV3-2) to TRBJ1-1; possible D gene TRBD1, 6 bases. The CDR3 runs 14 residues. The germline gives CDR1 LGHDT, CDR2 YNNKEL (reference sequence). V was pared by 0 bases and J by 5 bases, with 10 bases between.

This clone was seen a handful of times. The genes are TRBV7-9 and TRBJ1-1, with D perhaps matching TRBD1 (6 bases). The CDR3 sequence is 14 residues long. Trimming cost V 4 bases and J 4 bases, with 13 bases left between them. The germline V gene encodes CDR1 SEHNR and CDR2 FQNEAQ (reference sequence). The CDR3 DNA is TGTGCCAGCAGCTCAGGGTGGGACACCACTGAAGCTTTCTTT. Its protein product is CASSSGWDTTEAFF.

V is TRBV30 and J is TRBJ2-1; a possible D gene is TRBD1 (6 bases). Trimming left V 0 bases short and J 7 bases short, with 13 bases between. The germline V gene has CDR1 GTSNPN and CDR2 SVGIG (reference sequence). This CDR3 has 14 residues. CDR3 in DNA: TGTGCCTGGAGTGTAGGTCAGGGGATGAATGAGCAGTTCTTC. It yields the protein CAWSVGQGMNEQFF.

The chain uses TRBV4-1 and TRBJ1-1; possible D gene TRBD1, 5 bases. There are 13 residues in the CDR3. Germline CDR1 reads MGHRA; CDR2 reads YSYEKL. The V end was cut by 2 bases, the J end by 5 bases, with 9 bases between. The CDR3 sequence: CASSQSGITEAFF. The CDR3 DNA sequence: TGCGCCAGCAGCCAATCAGGGATTACTGAAGCTTTCTTT.

The chain couples TRBV19 to TRBJ1-2, with 8 bases matching TRBD1. The germline gives CDR1 LNHDA, CDR2 SQIVND (reference sequence). The CDR3 spans 14 residues. Unmatched junction bases numbered 8, after V lost 6 bases and J lost 5 bases. The CDR3 DNA sequence: TGTGCCAGTAGCGAACAACAGGGGGAATATGGCTACACCTTC. Translation: CASSEQQGEYGYTF.

This clone has only one observation. The gene calls are TRBV11-2 and TRBJ2-7; perhaps TRBD1 as D (6 bases). The V end was cut by 0 bases, the J end by 7 bases, with 19 bases between. CDR1 is SGHAT and CDR2 is FQNNGV in the germline V gene. The CDR3 is made up of 16 amino acids. As DNA, the CDR3 is TGTGCCAGCAGCTTAGATCCAACAGGGCCAAACGTGGAGCAGTACGTC. This sequence encodes CASSLDPTGPNVEQYV.

The genes are TRBV7-9 and TRBJ2-3; D is undetermined. Trimming cost V 1 base and J 1 base, with 9 bases left between them. CDR3 length: 15 residues. Germline V gene data show CDR1 as SEHNR and CDR2 as FQNEAQ (reference sequence). CDR3 protein: CASSLVQTGTDTQYF. The CDR3 nucleotides read TGTGCCAGCAGCTTAGTACAGACGGGCACAGATACGCAGTATTTT.

The chain joins TRBV12-3 or TRBV12-4 to TRBJ1-5, with unresolved D. V was clipped by 7 bases and J by 6 bases, with 13 bases between them. The CDR3 sequence is 13 residues long. Here the CDR3 reads CASTQRRGQPQHF. The CDR3 DNA reads as TGTGCCAGCACCCAAAGGCGAGGTCAGCCCCAGCATTTT.

V and J are TRBV2 and TRBJ1-2, with unresolved D. The germline V and J ends were trimmed by 6 bases and 4 bases, with 6 bases remaining between them. CDR1 SNHLY and CDR2 FYNNEI come from the germline V gene. This CDR3 contains 11 residues. CDR3 in amino acids: CASRNSYGYTF. DNA of the CDR3: TGTGCCAGCAGGAACAGCTATGGCTACACCTTC.

The chain recombines TRBV5-8 with TRBJ1-5, with 8 bases fitting TRBD1. The J segment lost 6 bases and the V segment lost 0 bases, leaving 5 bases of the junction unmatched. This CDR3 is 15 amino acids long. The germline gives CDR1 SGHTS, CDR2 YDEGEE. CDR3 in amino acids: CASSLGTGRRQPQHF. In DNA form, the CDR3 reads TGTGCCAGCAGCTTGGGGACAGGGCGTCGTCAGCCCCAGCATTTT.

This chain joins TRBV6-5 and TRBJ1-2; tentatively, D is TRBD1 (6 bases). Trimming pared 2 bases from V and 2 bases from J, leaving 9 bases between. Germline loops: CDR1 MNHEY, CDR2 SVGAGI. This CDR3 comprises 14 residues. The CDR3 DNA reads TGTGCCAGCAGTTACCGGGGGGCGAACTATGGCTACACCTTC. It yields the protein CASSYRGANYGYTF.

The chain couples TRBV7-9 to TRBJ1-2; 8 bases map to TRBD1. Trimming removed 5 bases from V and 2 bases from J; junction bases left unmatched: 19. The length of the CDR3 is 19 residues. Per the germline V gene, CDR1 is SEHNR and CDR2 is FQNEAQ (reference sequence). Written as DNA, the CDR3 is TGTGCCAGCAGCAGAGTGGGACAGGTGGCGCGACTAACCAACTATGGCTACACCTTC. Translated, it gives CASSRVGQVARLTNYGYTF.

This chain connects TRBV2 to TRBJ1-5; 7 bases are a match to TRBD1. The germline V gene has CDR1 SNHLY and CDR2 FYNNEI. There are 14 residues in the CDR3. J was trimmed by 6 bases and V by 7 bases; bases with no gene match: 9. The chain's CDR3 is CASNTQGVVQPQHF. CDR3 bases: TGTGCCAGCAATACCCAGGGGGTTGTTCAGCCCCAGCATTTT.

J is TRBJ1-1 and V is TRBV5-6; D ambiguous. The CDR3 is made up of 15 amino acids. The V end was cut by 1 base, the J end by 3 bases, with 13 bases between. Germline CDR1 and CDR2: SGHDT and YYEEEE. The CDR3 sequence is CASSLSPGEYTEAFF. The CDR3 DNA is TGTGCCAGCAGCTTGTCTCCCGGGGAATACACTGAAGCTTTCTTT.

This chain's CDR3 is CASSHWDRGLREQYF. DNA for the CDR3: TGTGCCAGCAGCCACTGGGACAGGGGGCTGCGGGAGCAGTACTTC. The chain is built from TRBV7-8 and TRBJ2-7; 12 nucleotides match TRBD1. This CDR3 has 15 amino acids. Germline V CDR1 and CDR2: SGHVS, FQNEAQ. J gave up 7 bases and V 5 bases, and 9 bases lay outside the gene matches.

The chain joins TRBV18 to TRBJ2-3, with TRBD1 matching 7 bases. Germline lookup yields CDR1 KGHSH and CDR2 LQKENI. The junction had 10 bases not matched to a gene; V was cut back by 7 bases and J by 6 bases. The CDR3 length is 14 residues. The CDR3 DNA follows: TGTGCCAGCTTATTAGACAGGGAATCGGATACGCAGTATTTT. This encodes CASLLDRESDTQYF.